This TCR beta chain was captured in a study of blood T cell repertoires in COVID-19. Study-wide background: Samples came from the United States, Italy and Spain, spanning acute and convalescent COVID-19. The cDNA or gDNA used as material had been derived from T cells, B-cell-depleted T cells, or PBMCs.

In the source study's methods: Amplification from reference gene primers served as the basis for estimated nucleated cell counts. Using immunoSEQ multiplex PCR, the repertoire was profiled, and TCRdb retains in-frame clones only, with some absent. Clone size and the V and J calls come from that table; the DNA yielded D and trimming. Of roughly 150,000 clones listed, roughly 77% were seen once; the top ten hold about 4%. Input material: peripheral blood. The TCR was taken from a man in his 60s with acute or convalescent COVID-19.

In DNA, the CDR3 is TGCGCCAGCAGATCTCAGGGCGACACCGGGGAGCTGTTTTTT. As protein: CASRSQGDTGELFF. This sequence joins TRBV5-1 and TRBJ2-2; TRBD1 is a possible D gene (5 bases). This CDR3 contains 14 residues. Between the trimmed V and J ends, which lost 5 bases and 3 bases, there was a span of 11 bases. The V gene's germline CDR1 is SGHRS and CDR2 YFSETQ.